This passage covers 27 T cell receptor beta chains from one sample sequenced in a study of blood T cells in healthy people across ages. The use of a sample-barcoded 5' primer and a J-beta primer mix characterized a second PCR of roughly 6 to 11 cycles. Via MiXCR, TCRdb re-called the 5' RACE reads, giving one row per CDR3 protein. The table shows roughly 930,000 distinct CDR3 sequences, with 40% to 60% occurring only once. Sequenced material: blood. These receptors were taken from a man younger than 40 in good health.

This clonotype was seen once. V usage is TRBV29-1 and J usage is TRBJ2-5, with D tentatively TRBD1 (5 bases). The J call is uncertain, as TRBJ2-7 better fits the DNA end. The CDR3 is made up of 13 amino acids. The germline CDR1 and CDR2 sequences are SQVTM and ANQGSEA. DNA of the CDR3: TGCAGCGTTGGGCCCCAGGGTCGCTACGAGCAGTACTTC. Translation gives CSVGPQGRYEQYF.

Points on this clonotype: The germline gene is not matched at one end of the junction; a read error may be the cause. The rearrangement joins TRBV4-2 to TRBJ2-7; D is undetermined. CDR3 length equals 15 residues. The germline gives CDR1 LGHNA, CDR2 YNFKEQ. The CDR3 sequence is CARSQVPESSYEQYF. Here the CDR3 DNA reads TGTGCCAGAAGCCAAGTACCCGAGAGCTCCTACGAGCAGTACTTC.

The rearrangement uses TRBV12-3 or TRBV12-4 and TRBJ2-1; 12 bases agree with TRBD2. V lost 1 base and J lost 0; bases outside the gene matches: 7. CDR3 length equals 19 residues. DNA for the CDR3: TGTGCCAGCAGTTTAGAACTAGCGGGGGGTCCGAGCTCCTACAATGAGCAGTTCTTC. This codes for CASSLELAGGPSSYNEQFF.

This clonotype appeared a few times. Written as DNA, the CDR3 is TGTGCCAGCACCGTTGACAGGGGGGACTACGAGCAGTACTTC. This sequence encodes CASTVDRGDYEQYF. J is TRBJ2-7 and V is TRBV7-6; 9 nucleotides align to TRBD1. V trimming: 7 bases; J trimming: 3 bases; junction bases outside the gene matches: 7. This CDR3 contains 14 residues. The germline V gene encodes CDR1 SGHVS and CDR2 FNYEAQ.

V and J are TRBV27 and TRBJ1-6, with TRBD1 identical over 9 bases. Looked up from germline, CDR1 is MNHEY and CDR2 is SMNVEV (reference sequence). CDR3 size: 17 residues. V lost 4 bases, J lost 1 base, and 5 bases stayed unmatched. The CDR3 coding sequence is TGTGCCAGCAGTTCAGAACAGGGGGCGTCCTATAATTCACCCCTCCACTTT. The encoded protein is CASSSEQGASYNSPLHF.

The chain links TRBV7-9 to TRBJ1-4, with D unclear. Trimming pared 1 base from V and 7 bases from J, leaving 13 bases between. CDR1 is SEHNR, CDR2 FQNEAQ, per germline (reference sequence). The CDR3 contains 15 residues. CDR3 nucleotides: TGTGCCAGCAGCTTAGACGGAGGGCGGGCTGAAAAACTGTTTTTT. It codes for CASSLDGGRAEKLFF.

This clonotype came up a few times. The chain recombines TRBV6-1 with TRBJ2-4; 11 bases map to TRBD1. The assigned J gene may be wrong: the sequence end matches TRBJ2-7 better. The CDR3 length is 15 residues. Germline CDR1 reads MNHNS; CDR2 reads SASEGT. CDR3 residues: CASRPGQGAYYEQYF. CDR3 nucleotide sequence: TGTGCCAGCAGACCCGGACAGGGGGCATACTACGAGCAGTACTTC.

CDR3 sequence: CASSRIRGAGRDTQYF. CDR3 DNA: TGTGCCAGCAGCAGGATCCGGGGGGCAGGGAGGGATACGCAGTATTTT. The gene calls are TRBV6-5 and TRBJ2-3; the D gene is possibly TRBD2 (7 bases). The CDR3 has 16 residues. The V end was cut by 6 bases, the J end by 6 bases, with 22 bases between. CDR1 is MNHEY and CDR2 is SVGAGI in the germline V gene.

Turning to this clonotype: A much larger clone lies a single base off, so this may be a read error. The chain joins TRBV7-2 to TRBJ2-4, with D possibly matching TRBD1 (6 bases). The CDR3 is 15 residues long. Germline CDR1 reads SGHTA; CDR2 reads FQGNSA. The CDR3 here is CVSSFPGRGLNIQYF. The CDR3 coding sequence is TGTGTCAGCAGTTTCCCGGGCAGGGGATTAAACATTCAGTACTTC. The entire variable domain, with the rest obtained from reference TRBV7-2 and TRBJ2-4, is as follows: GAGVSQSPSNKVTEKGKDVELRCDPISGHTALYWYRQSLGQGLEFLIYFQGNSAPDKSGLPSDRFSAERTGGSVSTLTIQRTQQEDSAVYLCVSSFPGRGLNIQYFGAGTRLSVL.

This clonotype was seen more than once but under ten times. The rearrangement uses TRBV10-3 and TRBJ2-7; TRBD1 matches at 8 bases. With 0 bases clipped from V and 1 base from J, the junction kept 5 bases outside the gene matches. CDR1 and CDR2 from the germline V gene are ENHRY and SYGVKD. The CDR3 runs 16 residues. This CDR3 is CAISESNRGISYEQYF. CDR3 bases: TGTGCCATCAGTGAGTCTAACAGGGGGATTTCCTACGAGCAGTACTTC.

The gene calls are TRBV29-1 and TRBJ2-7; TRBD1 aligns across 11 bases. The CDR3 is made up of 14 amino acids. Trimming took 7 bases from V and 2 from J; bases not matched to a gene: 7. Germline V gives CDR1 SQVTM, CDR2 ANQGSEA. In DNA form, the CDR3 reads TGCAGCGCAGCATTGGGACAGGGGGCCTACGAGCAGTACTTC. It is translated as CSAALGQGAYEQYF.

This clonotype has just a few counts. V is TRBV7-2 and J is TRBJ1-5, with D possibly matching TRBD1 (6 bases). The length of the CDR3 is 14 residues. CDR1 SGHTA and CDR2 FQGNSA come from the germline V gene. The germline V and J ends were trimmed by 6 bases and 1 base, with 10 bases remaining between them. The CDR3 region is CASSKDRSNQPQHF. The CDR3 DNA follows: TGTGCCAGCAGTAAGGACAGAAGCAATCAGCCCCAGCATTTT.

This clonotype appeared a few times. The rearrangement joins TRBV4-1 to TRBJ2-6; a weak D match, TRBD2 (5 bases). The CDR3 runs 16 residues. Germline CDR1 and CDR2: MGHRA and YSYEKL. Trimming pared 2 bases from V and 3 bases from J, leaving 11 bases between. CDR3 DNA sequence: TGCGCCAGCAGCCAAAGCCCGGGGAGTGGGGCCAACGTCCTGACTTTC. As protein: CASSQSPGSGANVLTF.

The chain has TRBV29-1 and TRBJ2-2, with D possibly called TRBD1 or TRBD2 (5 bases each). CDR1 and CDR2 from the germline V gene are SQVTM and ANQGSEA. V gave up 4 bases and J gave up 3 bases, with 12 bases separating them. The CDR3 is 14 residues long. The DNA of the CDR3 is TGCAGCGTTGGGGGGACCCAATACACCGGGGAGCTGTTTTTT. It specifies CSVGGTQYTGELFF.

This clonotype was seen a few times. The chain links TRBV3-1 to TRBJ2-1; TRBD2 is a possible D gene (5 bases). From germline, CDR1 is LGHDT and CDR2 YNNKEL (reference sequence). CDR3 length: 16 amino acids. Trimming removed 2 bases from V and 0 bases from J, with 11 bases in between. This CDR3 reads CASSQYEGSSYNEQFF. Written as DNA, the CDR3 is TGTGCCAGCAGCCAATACGAGGGAAGCTCCTACAATGAGCAGTTCTTC.

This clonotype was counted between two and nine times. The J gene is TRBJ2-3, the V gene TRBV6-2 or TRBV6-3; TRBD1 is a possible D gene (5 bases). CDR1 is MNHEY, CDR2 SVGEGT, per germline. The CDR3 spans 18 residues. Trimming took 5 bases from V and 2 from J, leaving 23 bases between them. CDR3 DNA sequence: TGTGCCAGCAGTATAAATCCCTTACAGGAAGGTTTCACAGATACGCAGTATTTT. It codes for CASSINPLQEGFTDTQYF.

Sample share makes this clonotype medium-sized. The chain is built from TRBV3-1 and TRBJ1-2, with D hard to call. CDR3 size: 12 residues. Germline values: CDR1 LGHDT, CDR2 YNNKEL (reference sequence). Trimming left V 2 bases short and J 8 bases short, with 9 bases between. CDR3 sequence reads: CASSQTWSGYTF. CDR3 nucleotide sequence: TGTGCCAGCAGCCAAACGTGGAGCGGCTACACCTTC.

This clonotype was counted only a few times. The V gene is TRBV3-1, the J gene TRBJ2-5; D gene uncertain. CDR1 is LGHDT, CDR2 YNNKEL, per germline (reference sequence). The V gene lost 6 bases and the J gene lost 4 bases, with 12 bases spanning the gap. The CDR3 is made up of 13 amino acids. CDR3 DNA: TGTGCCAGCAGTCCCGCCTCCAGAGAGACCCAGTACTTC. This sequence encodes CASSPASRETQYF.

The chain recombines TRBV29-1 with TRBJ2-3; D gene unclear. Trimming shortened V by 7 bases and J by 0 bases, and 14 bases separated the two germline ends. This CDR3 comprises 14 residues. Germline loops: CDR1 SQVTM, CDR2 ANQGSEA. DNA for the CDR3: TGCAGCGCCTTCGGTGACGCTAGCACAGATACGCAGTATTTT. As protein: CSAFGDASTDTQYF.

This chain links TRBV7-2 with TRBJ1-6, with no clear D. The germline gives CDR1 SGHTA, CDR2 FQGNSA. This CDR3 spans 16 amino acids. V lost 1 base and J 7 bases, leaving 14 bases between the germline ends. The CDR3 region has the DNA TGTGCCAGCAGCTTAGGGGCCACCTCGGCGAATTCACCCCTCCACTTT. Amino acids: CASSLGATSANSPLHF. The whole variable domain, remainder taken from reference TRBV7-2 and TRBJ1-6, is GAGVSQSPSNKVTEKGKDVELRCDPISGHTALYWYRQSLGQGLEFLIYFQGNSAPDKSGLPSDRFSAERTGGSVSTLTIQRTQQEDSAVYLCASSLGATSANSPLHFGNGTRLTVT.

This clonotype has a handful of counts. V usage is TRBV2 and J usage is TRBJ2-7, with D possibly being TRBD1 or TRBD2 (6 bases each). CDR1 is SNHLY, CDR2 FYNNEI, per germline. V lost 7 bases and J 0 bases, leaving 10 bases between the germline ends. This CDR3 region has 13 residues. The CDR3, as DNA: TGTGCCAGCAACGGGGGCAGCTCCTACGAGCAGTACTTC. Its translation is CASNGGSSYEQYF.

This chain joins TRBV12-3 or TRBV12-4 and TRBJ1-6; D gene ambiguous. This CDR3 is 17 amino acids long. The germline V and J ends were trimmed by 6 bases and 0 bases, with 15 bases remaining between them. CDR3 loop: CASSLLGGGSYNSPLHF. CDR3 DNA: TGTGCCAGCAGCCTTCTCGGAGGAGGCTCCTATAATTCACCCCTCCACTTT.

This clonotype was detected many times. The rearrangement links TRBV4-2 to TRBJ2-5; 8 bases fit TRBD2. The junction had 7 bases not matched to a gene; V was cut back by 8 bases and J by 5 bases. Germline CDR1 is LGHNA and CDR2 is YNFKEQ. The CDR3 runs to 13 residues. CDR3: CASSRGGGETQYF. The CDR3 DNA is TGTGCCAGCTCCCGGGGGGGTGGTGAGACCCAGTACTTC.

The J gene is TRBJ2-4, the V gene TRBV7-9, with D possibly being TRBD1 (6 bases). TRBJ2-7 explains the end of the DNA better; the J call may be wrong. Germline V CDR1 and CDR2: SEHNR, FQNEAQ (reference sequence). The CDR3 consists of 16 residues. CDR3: CASSPLGQSGSYEQYF. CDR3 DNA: TGTGCCAGCAGCCCCCTTGGACAGAGTGGTAGCTACGAGCAGTACTTC.

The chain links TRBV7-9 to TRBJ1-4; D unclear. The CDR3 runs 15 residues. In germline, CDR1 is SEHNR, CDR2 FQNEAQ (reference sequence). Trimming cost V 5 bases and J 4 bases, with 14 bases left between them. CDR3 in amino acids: CASSGGPTVNEKLFF. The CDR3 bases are TGTGCCAGCAGCGGAGGTCCGACCGTTAATGAAAAACTGTTTTTT. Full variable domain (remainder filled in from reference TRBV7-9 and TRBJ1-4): DTGVSQNPRHKITKRGQNVTFRCDPISEHNRLYWYRQTLGQGPEFLTYFQNEAQLEKSRLLSDRFSAERPKGSFSTLEIQRTEQGDSAMYLCASSGGPTVNEKLFFGSGTQLSVL.

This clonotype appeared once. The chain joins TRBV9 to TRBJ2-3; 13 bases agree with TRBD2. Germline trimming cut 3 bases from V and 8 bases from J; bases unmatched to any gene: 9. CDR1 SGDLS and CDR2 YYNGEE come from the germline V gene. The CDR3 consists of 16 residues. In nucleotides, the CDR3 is TGTGCCAGCAGCGCCGGCGGACTAGCGGGGGAGGGTACGCAGTATTTT. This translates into CASSAGGLAGEGTQYF. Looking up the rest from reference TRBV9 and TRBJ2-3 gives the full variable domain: DSGVTQTPKHLITATGQRVTLRCSPRSGDLSVYWYQQSLDQGLQFLIQYYNGEERAKGNILERFSAQQFPDLHSELNLSSLELGDSALYFCASSAGGLAGEGTQYFGPGTRLTVL.

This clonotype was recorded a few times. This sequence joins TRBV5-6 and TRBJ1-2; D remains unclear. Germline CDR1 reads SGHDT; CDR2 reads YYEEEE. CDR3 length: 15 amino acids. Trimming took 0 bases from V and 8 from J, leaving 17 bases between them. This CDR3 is CASSLAAATGRGYTF. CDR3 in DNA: TGTGCCAGCAGCTTGGCGGCAGCGACGGGTCGAGGCTACACCTTC.